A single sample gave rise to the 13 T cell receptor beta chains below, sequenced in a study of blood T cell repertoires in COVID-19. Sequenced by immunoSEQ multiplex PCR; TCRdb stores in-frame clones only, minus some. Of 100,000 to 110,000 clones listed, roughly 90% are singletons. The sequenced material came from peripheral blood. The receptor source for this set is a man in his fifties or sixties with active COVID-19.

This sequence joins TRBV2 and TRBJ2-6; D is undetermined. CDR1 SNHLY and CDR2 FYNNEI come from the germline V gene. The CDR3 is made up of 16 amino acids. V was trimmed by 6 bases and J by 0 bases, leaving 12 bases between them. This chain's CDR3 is CASRRPPSSGANVLTF. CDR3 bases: TGTGCCAGCAGGAGGCCCCCTAGCTCTGGGGCCAACGTCCTGACTTTC.

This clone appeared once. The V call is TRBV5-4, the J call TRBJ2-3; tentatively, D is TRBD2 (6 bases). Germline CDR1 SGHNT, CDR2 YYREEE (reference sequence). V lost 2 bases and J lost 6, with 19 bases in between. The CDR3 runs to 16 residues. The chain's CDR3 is CASSFSGGGGWDTQYF. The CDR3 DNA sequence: TGTGCCAGCAGCTTCTCCGGGGGAGGAGGATGGGATACGCAGTATTTT.

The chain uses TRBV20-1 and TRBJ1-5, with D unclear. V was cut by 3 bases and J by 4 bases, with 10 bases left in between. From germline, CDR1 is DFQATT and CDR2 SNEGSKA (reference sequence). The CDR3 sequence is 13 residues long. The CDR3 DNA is TGCAGTGCTAGTCGAGGGAAAAATCAGCCCCAGCATTTT. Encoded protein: CSASRGKNQPQHF.

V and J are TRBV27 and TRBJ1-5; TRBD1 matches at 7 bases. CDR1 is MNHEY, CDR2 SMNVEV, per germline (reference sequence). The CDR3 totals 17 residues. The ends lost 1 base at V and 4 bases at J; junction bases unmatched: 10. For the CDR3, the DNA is TGTGCCAGCAGTTTATACCAACCTTACAGGGGTAATCAGCCCCAGCATTTT. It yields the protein CASSLYQPYRGNQPQHF.

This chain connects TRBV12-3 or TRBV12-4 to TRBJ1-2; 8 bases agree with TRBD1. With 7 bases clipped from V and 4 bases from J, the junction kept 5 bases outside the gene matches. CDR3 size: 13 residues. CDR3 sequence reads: CASKQGAGYGYTF. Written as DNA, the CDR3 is TGTGCCAGCAAGCAGGGGGCAGGCTATGGCTACACCTTC.

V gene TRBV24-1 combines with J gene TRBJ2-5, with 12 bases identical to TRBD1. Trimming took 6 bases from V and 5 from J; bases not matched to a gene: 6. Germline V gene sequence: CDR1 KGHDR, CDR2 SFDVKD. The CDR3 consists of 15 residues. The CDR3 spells CATSKGTGGSETQYF. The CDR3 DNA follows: TGTGCCACCAGTAAAGGGACAGGGGGCAGTGAGACCCAGTACTTC.

This CDR3 is CASRIDGSSYNEQFF. CDR3 in DNA: TGTGCCAGCAGAATAGACGGGAGCTCCTACAATGAGCAGTTCTTC. The chain has TRBV4-2 and TRBJ2-1; D perhaps matches TRBD2 (6 bases). The germline V and J ends were trimmed by 6 bases and 0 bases, with 12 bases remaining between them. This CDR3 contains 15 residues. Germline V gene data show CDR1 as LGHNA and CDR2 as YNFKEQ.

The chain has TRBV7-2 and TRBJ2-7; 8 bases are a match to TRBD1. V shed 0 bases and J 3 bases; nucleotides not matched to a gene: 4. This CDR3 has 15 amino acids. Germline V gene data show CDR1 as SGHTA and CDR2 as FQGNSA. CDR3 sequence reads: CASSLAGQGGYEQYF. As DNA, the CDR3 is TGTGCCAGCAGCTTAGCCGGACAGGGCGGCTACGAGCAGTACTTC.

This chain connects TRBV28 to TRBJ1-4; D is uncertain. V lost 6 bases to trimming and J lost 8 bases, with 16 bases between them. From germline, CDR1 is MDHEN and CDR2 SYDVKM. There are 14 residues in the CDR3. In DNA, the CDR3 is TGTGCCAGCAGCTCAGAGGGAAACAGCGAAAAACTGTTTTTT. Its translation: CASSSEGNSEKLFF.

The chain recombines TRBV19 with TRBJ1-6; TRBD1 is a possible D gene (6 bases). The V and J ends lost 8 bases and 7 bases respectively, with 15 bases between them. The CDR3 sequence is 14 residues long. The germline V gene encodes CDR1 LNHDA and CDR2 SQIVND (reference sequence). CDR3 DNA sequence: TGTGCCAGTTCGGCAGGGGTGGAGAATTCACCCCTCCACTTT. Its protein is CASSAGVENSPLHF.

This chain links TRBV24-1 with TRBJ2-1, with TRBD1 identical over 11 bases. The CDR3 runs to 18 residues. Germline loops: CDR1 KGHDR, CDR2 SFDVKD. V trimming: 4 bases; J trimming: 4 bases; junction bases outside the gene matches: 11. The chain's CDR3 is CATSDPTRDRGFYNEQFF. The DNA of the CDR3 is TGTGCCACCAGTGACCCGACCCGGGACAGGGGGTTTTACAATGAGCAGTTCTTC.

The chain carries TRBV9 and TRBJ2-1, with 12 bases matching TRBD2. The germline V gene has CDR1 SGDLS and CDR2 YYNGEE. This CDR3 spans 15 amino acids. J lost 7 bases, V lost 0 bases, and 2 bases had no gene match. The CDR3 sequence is CASSVGTSGINEQFF. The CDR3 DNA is TGTGCCAGCAGCGTAGGGACTAGCGGGATTAATGAGCAGTTCTTC.

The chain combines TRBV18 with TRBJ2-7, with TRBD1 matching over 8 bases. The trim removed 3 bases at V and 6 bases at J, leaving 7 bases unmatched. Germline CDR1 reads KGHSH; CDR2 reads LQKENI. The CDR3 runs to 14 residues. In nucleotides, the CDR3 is TGTGCCAGCTCACCCAGGACAGGGAGTGGCGAGCAGTACGTC. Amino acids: CASSPRTGSGEQYV.